A selection of T cell receptor beta chains follows, all from one sample in a study of control samples from healthy donors and cancer patients. The assay was immunoSEQ multiplex PCR, and TCRdb's table has in-frame clones only and misses some. The table lists 100,000 to 150,000 clones, roughly 92% of them singletons, with around 0.52% in the top ten. The material sequenced was PBMCs. These receptors originate from a man older than 75 with head and neck cancer. CDR3s include the opening cysteine and the closing phenylalanine or tryptophan. Each record gives: J gene, D gene, V gene, clone size, CDR3 length, CDR3 DNA, CDR3 protein. D genes are given only for firm matches. The size field is filled for only some rows; it gives once, few, many or a size class.

>TRBJ1-1|-|TRBV20-1|-|11
TGCAGTGCTAGAGCAATAATAGAAGCTTTCTTT
CSARAIIEAFF
>TRBJ2-1|TRBD2|TRBV5-1|-|13
TGCGCCAGCAGCCCCGGGACTAGCAATGAGCAGTTCTTC
CASSPGTSNEQFF
>TRBJ1-2|TRBD1|TRBV4-3|-|17
TGCGCCAGCAGCCAAGAGGGGACCCGACAGGGTCAGGTAGGCTACACCTTC
CASSQEGTRQGQVGYTF
>TRBJ2-4|TRBD2|TRBV30|-|13
TGTGCCTGGAGGGAAGCGGGGGGGAACATTCAGTACTTC
CAWREAGGNIQYF
>TRBJ2-1|TRBD2|TRBV11-2|-|16
TGTGCCAGCAGCTTAGCTAGCGGGAGCTCCTACAATGAGCAGTTCTTC
CASSLASGSSYNEQFF
>TRBJ2-1|TRBD2|TRBV2|-|14
TGTGCCAGCCAGACTAGCGGAAAATACAATGAGCAGTTCTTC
CASQTSGKYNEQFF
>TRBJ2-7|-|TRBV6-5|-|13
TGTGCCAGCAGTTACTCGATCCTGGACGAGCAGTACTTC
CASSYSILDEQYF
>TRBJ2-2|-|TRBV4-1|once|15
TGCGCCAGCAGCCAACCGCGGGAGAACACCGGGGAGCTGTTTTTT
CASSQPRENTGELFF
>TRBJ1-6|-|TRBV7-2|-|15
TGTGCCAGCAGCTTACAGGCGCCCCAAAATTCACCCCTCCACTTT
CASSLQAPQNSPLHF
>TRBJ2-7|TRBD2|TRBV4-3|-|19
TGCGCCAGCAGCCAAGATCGTGGCGGACTAGCGGGGGGTAGCTACGAGCAGTACTTC
CASSQDRGGLAGGSYEQYF
>TRBJ2-5|-|TRBV7-2|-|17
TGTGCCAGCAGCTTAGATGACATAACGGGAGTAGGAGAGACCCAGTACTTC
CASSLDDITGVGETQYF
>TRBJ1-1|TRBD1|TRBV5-6|-|13
TGTGCCAGCAGCCGGACAGGGGGCACTGAAGCTTTCTTT
CASSRTGGTEAFF
>TRBJ2-1|-|TRBV30|-|13
TGTGCCTGGGGAAGTGGTTTTTACAATGAGCAGTTCTTC
CAWGSGFYNEQFF
>TRBJ2-7|-|TRBV4-1|once|15
TGCGCCAGCAGCCTTGAGACTACTACAGACTACGAGCAGTACTTC
CASSLETTTDYEQYF
>TRBJ1-1|-|TRBV3-1/TRBV3-2|-|12
TGTGCCAGCAGCCGGGGAGGTGATGAAGCTTTCTTT
CASSRGGDEAFF
>TRBJ1-6|-|TRBV5-1|-|14
TGCGCCAGCAGCTTGTTTGGGTATGATTCACCCCTCCACTTT
CASSLFGYDSPLHF
>TRBJ1-1|-|TRBV18|-|13
TGTGCCAGCTCACCGAAGGAACGGGCTGAAGCTTTCTTT
CASSPKERAEAFF
>TRBJ2-1|-|TRBV5-6|-|15
TGTGCCAGCAGCTTGTTCGCAGGGTCCTACAATGAGCAGTTCTTC
CASSLFAGSYNEQFF
>TRBJ2-5|-|TRBV7-9|-|12
TGTGCCAGCAGCTTAGGGCAAGAGACCCAGTACTTC
CASSLGQETQYF
>TRBJ2-5|-|TRBV5-4|-|17
TGTGCCAGCAGCTTGGGGGGAACCGGGACGGGGCAAGAGACCCAGTACTTC
CASSLGGTGTGQETQYF
>TRBJ1-2|-|TRBV10-2|-|11
TGCGCCAGCCAGGGGAACTATGGCTACACCTTC
CASQGNYGYTF
>TRBJ1-5|-|TRBV12-3/TRBV12-4|-|12
TGTGCCAGCACCTCGAGGAATCAGCCCCAGCATTTT
CASTSRNQPQHF
>TRBJ1-6|-|TRBV5-1|once|15
TGCGCCAGCAGCAGGCCGGGGGGCTATAATTCACCCCTCCACTTT
CASSRPGGYNSPLHF
>TRBJ1-3|-|TRBV4-1|-|15
TGCGCCAGCAGCCAAGATCTGAAGGGGGAAAACACCATATATTTT
CASSQDLKGENTIYF
>TRBJ1-4|-|TRBV29-1|once|10
TGCAGCGTTTTAGATGAAAAACTGTTTTTT
CSVLDEKLFF
>TRBJ2-7|-|TRBV4-1|-|15
TGCGCCAGCAGCCTCGCAGGTCGGAGCTCCTACGAGCAGTACTTC
CASSLAGRSSYEQYF
>TRBJ2-1|-|TRBV3-1/TRBV3-2|-|13
TGTGCCAGCAGCCAAGATTATTTCGGGGAGCAGTTCTTC
CASSQDYFGEQFF
>TRBJ1-6|TRBD1|TRBV7-8|-|15
TGTGCCAGCAGCTTAGGGACAGGGAATAATTCACCCCTCCACTTT
CASSLGTGNNSPLHF
>TRBJ2-5|-|TRBV19|-|14
TGTGCCAGTAGTATTGGGGTGTACCAAGAGACCCAGTACTTC
CASSIGVYQETQYF
>TRBJ1-5|-|TRBV6-2/TRBV6-3|few|13
TGTGCCAGCAGTCACGACACTTATCAGCCCCAGCATTTT
CASSHDTYQPQHF
>TRBJ1-2|-|TRBV18|-|13
TGTGCCAGCTCACCATTGGGGTACCCTGGCTACACCTTC
CASSPLGYPGYTF
>TRBJ1-2|-|TRBV14|-|16
TGTGCCAGCAGCCAACTATACAGGGACTCCTTCTATGGCTACACCTTC
CASSQLYRDSFYGYTF
>TRBJ1-5|-|TRBV19|-|15
TGTGCCAGTAGTATCGGTGACGTCGTGAGTCAGCCCCAGCATTTT
CASSIGDVVSQPQHF
>TRBJ1-2|-|TRBV5-6|few|17
TGTGCCAGCAGCTCGCCCGGGGCTCCCACCGGCGGCTATGGCTACACCTTC
CASSSPGAPTGGYGYTF
>TRBJ1-5|TRBD1|TRBV27|-|14
TGTGCCAGCAGTTTAAGACAGGGGGGTCAGCCCCAGCATTTT
CASSLRQGGQPQHF
>TRBJ2-7|TRBD1|TRBV24-1|-|15
TGTGCCACCAGTGATTCAAGGACAGGGAGCTACGAGCAGTACTTC
CATSDSRTGSYEQYF
>TRBJ2-2|TRBD1|TRBV5-5|once|16
TGTGCCAGCAGCTTGGAGGCGGCAGGGGGCACCGGGGAGCTGTTTTTT
CASSLEAAGGTGELFF
>TRBJ2-3|TRBD2|TRBV24-1|-|16
TGTGCCACCAGTGCGAGCGGGAGGGGGAGCACAGATACGCAGTATTTT
CATSASGRGSTDTQYF
>TRBJ2-3|TRBD2|TRBV7-2|-|16
TGTGCCAGCAGCTTAGCGTCGGGGGGGAGCACAGATACGCAGTATTTT
CASSLASGGSTDTQYF
>TRBJ2-5|TRBD2|TRBV6-2/TRBV6-3|-|14
TGTGCCAGCAGTCTAGCGGCGTACCAAGAGACCCAGTACTTC
CASSLAAYQETQYF
>TRBJ2-3|TRBD2|TRBV5-1|-|16
TGCGCCAGCAGCATAGGACTAGCGGGGGGGACAGATACGCAGTATTTT
CASSIGLAGGTDTQYF
>TRBJ2-4|TRBD2|TRBV27|-|16
TGTGCCAGCAGTTTATACGGGAGGGGGGCCAAAAACATTCAGTACTTC
CASSLYGRGAKNIQYF
>TRBJ2-5|TRBD1|TRBV11-2|-|14
TGTGCCAGCAGCTTGATGACAGGGGAAGAGACCCAGTACTTC
CASSLMTGEETQYF
>TRBJ2-1|-|TRBV27|-|15
TGTGCCAGCAGTTTAATCCAGGGTACTAGAAATGAGCAGTTCTTC
CASSLIQGTRNEQFF
>TRBJ1-1|-|TRBV29-1|-|12
TGCAGCGTTGATGCTGGGTACACTGAAGCTTTCTTT
CSVDAGYTEAFF
>TRBJ2-3|-|TRBV29-1|-|12
TGCAGCGTTGAGTCAGGCACAGATACGCAGTATTTT
CSVESGTDTQYF
>TRBJ1-2|-|TRBV5-1|-|14
TGCGCCAGCAGCTTGGCCGAGGGAAACTATGGCTACACCTTC
CASSLAEGNYGYTF
>TRBJ2-3|-|TRBV5-1|-|14
TGCGCCAGCAGCGTCCTCGTGGGGACAGATACGCAGTATTTT
CASSVLVGTDTQYF